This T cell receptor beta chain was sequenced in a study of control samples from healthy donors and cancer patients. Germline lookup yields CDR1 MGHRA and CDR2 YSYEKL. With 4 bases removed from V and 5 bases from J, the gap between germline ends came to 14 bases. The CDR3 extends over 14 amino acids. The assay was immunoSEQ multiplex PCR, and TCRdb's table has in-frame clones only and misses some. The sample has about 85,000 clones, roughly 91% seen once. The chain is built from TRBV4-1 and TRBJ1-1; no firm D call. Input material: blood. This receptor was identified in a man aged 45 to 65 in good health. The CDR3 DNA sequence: TGCGCCAGCAGCCTGCAGGAAGGAATGACTGAAGCTTTCTTT. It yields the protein CASSLQEGMTEAFF.